The rows below give T cell receptor beta chains drawn from one sample of a study of cytomegalovirus exposure and HLA in healthy donors. This table comes from immunoSEQ multiplex PCR, and its TCRdb copy is limited to in-frame clones, with some not included. Of some 98,000 clones listed, around 88% were seen once; the top ten hold roughly 3.9%. The sample taken for sequencing was PBMCs. The receptors here all came from a woman aged 25 to 45 in good health and CMV-seronegative. Both conserved end residues are part of each CDR3. The D gene is left open where the match is weak. Clone size is given for some rows only: seen once, a few or many times, or a class if the clone is expanded.

size: .
J: TRBJ2-5
V: TRBV16
D: .
length: 15
DNA: TGTGCCAGCAGCCTAAATCCCCGGAGGGATGGTGCCCAGTACTTC
CDR3: CASSLNPRRDGAQYF

size: .
J: TRBJ2-2
V: TRBV27
D: .
length: 15
DNA: TGTGCCAGCAGTTTACTTACAGGCTCAGCCGGGGAGCTGTTTTTT
CDR3: CASSLLTGSAGELFF

size: .
J: TRBJ1-2
V: TRBV19
D: TRBD1
length: 14
DNA: TGTGCCAGTAGTATCCAGGGGGTTGGCTATGGCTACACCTTC
CDR3: CASSIQGVGYGYTF

size: .
J: TRBJ2-1
V: TRBV7-6
D: TRBD2
length: 15
DNA: TGTGCCAGCAGCTTACAAGCGGGAGGGTACAATGAGCAGTTCTTC
CDR3: CASSLQAGGYNEQFF

size: .
J: TRBJ1-1
V: TRBV5-1
D: .
length: 15
DNA: TGCGCCAGCAGCTTGGACGGCAGGCCGAACACTGAAGCTTTCTTT
CDR3: CASSLDGRPNTEAFF

size: .
J: TRBJ2-7
V: TRBV28
D: TRBD2
length: 15
DNA: TGTGCCAGCAGCCCCGGGGGGGTCCTCTCCTACGAGCAGTACTTC
CDR3: CASSPGGVLSYEQYF

size: .
J: TRBJ2-3
V: TRBV2
D: TRBD2
length: 14
DNA: TGTGCCCGTTACGGCGGGGGAGACACAGATACGCAGTATTTT
CDR3: CARYGGGDTDTQYF

size: .
J: TRBJ1-1
V: TRBV6-4
D: TRBD1
length: 14
DNA: TGTGCCAGCAGTACAACAGGGGGTAAAGCTGAAGCTTTCTTT
CDR3: CASSTTGGKAEAFF

size: once
J: TRBJ1-2
V: TRBV7-9
D: TRBD1
length: 13
DNA: TGTGCCAGCAGCGTAGGACAGGGCTATGGCTACACCTTC
CDR3: CASSVGQGYGYTF

size: .
J: TRBJ2-3
V: TRBV18
D: .
length: 13
DNA: TGTGCCAGCTCCTTCCGGGTGGAAGGTACGCAGTATTTT
CDR3: CASSFRVEGTQYF

size: .
J: TRBJ2-7
V: TRBV27
D: TRBD2
length: 14
DNA: TGTGCCAGCAGCTCGAGGGACTACACCTACGAGCAGTACTTC
CDR3: CASSSRDYTYEQYF

size: .
J: TRBJ1-3
V: TRBV27
D: TRBD1
length: 20
DNA: TGTGCCAGCAGTTTTATTAGTTGGGTTCGAGACAGGGGGTCGGGAAACACCATATATTTT
CDR3: CASSFISWVRDRGSGNTIYF

size: .
J: TRBJ1-5
V: TRBV19
D: TRBD1
length: 16
DNA: TGTGCCAGTAACGGTTTCTTACAGGGGACGAGAGAGCCCCAGCATTTT
CDR3: CASNGFLQGTREPQHF

size: .
J: TRBJ2-2
V: TRBV7-7
D: TRBD1
length: 14
DNA: TGTGCTAGCAGCCGGGACAGAATGGCCGGGGAGCTGTTTTTT
CDR3: CASSRDRMAGELFF

size: once
J: TRBJ2-2
V: TRBV2
D: TRBD1
length: 14
DNA: TGTGCCAGCAAAGACAGGGAAAACACCGGGGAGCTGTTTTTT
CDR3: CASKDRENTGELFF

size: .
J: TRBJ2-1
V: TRBV6-1
D: .
length: 15
DNA: TGTGCCAGCAGTGCGGGCGGGGTCTCCTACAATGAGCAGTTCTTC
CDR3: CASSAGGVSYNEQFF

size: .
J: TRBJ2-7
V: TRBV27
D: .
length: 12
DNA: TGTGCCAGCAGTTATCCGGGTAGGAAAAAGTACTTC
CDR3: CASSYPGRKKYF

size: .
J: TRBJ2-1
V: TRBV5-4
D: TRBD2
length: 16
DNA: TGTGCCAGCAGCTTGGAGATAGCGGGGCGGGGGAATGAGCAGTTCTTC
CDR3: CASSLEIAGRGNEQFF

size: .
J: TRBJ2-1
V: TRBV7-9
D: TRBD1
length: 17
DNA: TGTGCCAGCAGCTCACTGGGAACAGGGGTCTCCTACAATGAGCAGTTCTTC
CDR3: CASSSLGTGVSYNEQFF